Below are 19 T cell receptor beta chains sequenced from a single sample in a study of beta chain features in type 1 diabetes (dated by TCRdb to the late 2010s). The research as a whole found: In all four CD4+ subsets, TCRB CDR3 length was moderately but significantly shorter in type 1 diabetes patients.

The library was obtained by the immunoSEQ multiplex PCR assay. The High Capacity cDNA Reverse Transcription Kit was used to reverse transcribe all of the isolated RNA, meaning that expressed TCRB transcripts were what got sequenced. TCRdb's version of the immuneACCESS table is confined to in-frame rearrangements and falls short of the full clone set. An unresolved V gene accounts for under half of the shortfall where checked; the remainder is of unknown origin. In this sample the table shows 150,000 to 170,000 clones, around a tenth of which occur a single time. The ten top clones hold roughly 0.5% of the sample. Their recognized antigens are unknown. The sequencing sample was made of central memory CD4+ T cells from blood. The receptors come from a man aged 25 to 40 with type 1 diabetes.

This clone was found a few times. The rearrangement links TRBV11-2 to TRBJ1-2; 7 nucleotides align to TRBD1. V trimming: 6 bases; J trimming: 1 base; junction bases outside the gene matches: 8. The CDR3 length is 15 residues. Germline-derived CDR1 and CDR2 are SGHAT and FQNNGV. DNA of the CDR3: TGTGCCAGCAGTAGTCGGACAGGCCTTAACTATGGCTACACCTTC. It yields the protein CASSSRTGLNYGYTF.

This chain links TRBV28 with TRBJ1-1; 8 bases align to TRBD1. The CDR3 length is 14 residues. V lost 5 bases and J lost 3; bases outside the gene matches: 5. CDR1 MDHEN and CDR2 SYDVKM come from the germline V gene. The CDR3 spells CASSLPGGDTEAFF. For the CDR3, the DNA is TGTGCCAGCAGTCTTCCAGGGGGCGACACTGAAGCTTTCTTT.

The V and J genes are TRBV28 and TRBJ2-1; D not resolved. There are 14 residues in the CDR3. Germline CDR1 and CDR2: MDHEN and SYDVKM. V dropped 5 bases and J dropped 9 bases, with 17 bases sitting between them. Written as DNA, the CDR3 is TGTGCCAGCAGTCCTCCCCGCGAGGTGAGTGAGCAGTTCTTC. This sequence encodes CASSPPREVSEQFF.

This clone was seen at least ten times. V usage is TRBV7-9 and J usage is TRBJ2-7; D is unclear. V was pared by 3 bases and J by 8 bases, with 8 bases between. The CDR3 consists of 11 residues. Germline CDR1 reads SEHNR; CDR2 reads FQNEAQ (reference sequence). CDR3 amino acids: CASSFSSQQYF. In DNA, the CDR3 is TGTGCCAGCAGCTTCTCTAGTCAGCAGTACTTC.

This clone was recorded a few times. The CDR3 protein is CSVPGTGGHEQYF. The CDR3 DNA is TGCAGCGTGCCCGGGACAGGGGGCCACGAGCAGTACTTC. The genes are TRBV29-1 and TRBJ2-7; 12 bases are shared with TRBD1. Germline CDR1 is SQVTM and CDR2 is ANQGSEA. With 6 bases clipped from V and 5 bases from J, the junction kept 5 bases outside the gene matches. There are 13 residues in the CDR3.

This sequence joins TRBV7-9 and TRBJ1-1; TRBD1 might be the D (6 bases). This CDR3 has 15 amino acids. V shed 4 bases and J shed 0 bases, with 12 bases lying between them. Germline loops: CDR1 SEHNR, CDR2 FQNEAQ (reference sequence). The CDR3 DNA is TGTGCCAGCAGCTCCGGGCGACAGGTGAACACTGAAGCTTTCTTT. Protein: CASSSGRQVNTEAFF.

For this clone: Other DNA sequences within the sample encode an identical CDR3. The V and J genes are TRBV7-9 and TRBJ1-5; TRBD1 agrees at 8 bases. Germline V gene lookup returns CDR1 SEHNR and CDR2 FQNEAQ (reference sequence). The CDR3 consists of 14 residues. V shed 5 bases and J 4 bases; nucleotides not matched to a gene: 4. CDR3: CASSPGQGNQPQHF. The CDR3 region has the DNA TGTGCCAGCAGCCCAGGACAGGGAAATCAGCCCCAGCATTTT. Together with reference TRBV7-9 and TRBJ1-5, the CDR3 gives the full variable domain: DTGVSQNPRHKITKRGQNVTFRCDPISEHNRLYWYRQTLGQGPEFLTYFQNEAQLEKSRLLSDRFSAERPKGSFSTLEIQRTEQGDSAMYLCASSPGQGNQPQHFGDGTRLSIL.

The chain links TRBV5-1 to TRBJ2-7; TRBD2 aligns across 9 bases. Trimming removed 3 bases from V and 6 bases from J; junction bases left unmatched: 7. This CDR3 has 14 amino acids. Germline values: CDR1 SGHRS, CDR2 YFSETQ. The DNA for the CDR3 is TGCGCCAGCAGCTCGGGACTAGCCGTCTTCGAGCAGTACTTC. Amino acid sequence: CASSSGLAVFEQYF. Supplemented by reference TRBV5-1 and TRBJ2-7, the full variable domain reads KAGVTQTPRYLIKTRGQQVTLSCSPISGHRSVSWYQQTPGQGLQFLFEYFSETQRNKGNFPGRFSGRQFSNSRSEMNVSTLELGDSALYLCASSSGLAVFEQYFGPGTRLTVT.

This chain links TRBV28 with TRBJ2-5; D may be TRBD1 (6 bases). The V gene's germline CDR1 is MDHEN and CDR2 SYDVKM. CDR3 length: 13 residues. The V end lost 6 bases, the J end lost 2 bases, and 10 bases lay between the germline ends. The chain's CDR3 is CASRPGTQETQYF. CDR3 nucleotides: TGTGCCAGCAGGCCCGGGACACAAGAGACCCAGTACTTC.

This clone was found a few times. The chain links TRBV21-1 to TRBJ2-7; TRBD2 reflects the table's D call only, with no check against the DNA. TRBV21-1 is annotated as a pseudogene. The CDR3 runs to 12 residues. The CDR3 nucleotides read TGTGCCAGCAGCTCCCAACAGGAGGGGCAGTACTTC. Translation gives CASSSQQEGQYF.

This clone was seen more than once but under ten times. This sequence joins TRBV9 and TRBJ2-1, with D tentatively TRBD2 (5 bases). From germline, CDR1 is SGDLS and CDR2 YYNGEE. With 0 bases removed from V and 8 bases from J, the gap between germline ends came to 12 bases. The CDR3 is 14 amino acids. This chain's CDR3 is CASSVDPGSDEQFF. The CDR3 DNA reads as TGTGCCAGCAGCGTAGATCCAGGTAGCGATGAGCAGTTCTTC.

With respect to this clone: This specimen includes other DNA sequences encoding the same CDR3. The DNA of the CDR3 is TGCGCCAGCAGCTTGGACCGCGCCTACGAGCAGTACTTC. The encoded protein is CASSLDRAYEQYF. This chain uses TRBV5-1 with TRBJ2-7; D gene unclear. In germline, CDR1 is SGHRS, CDR2 YFSETQ. The CDR3 has 13 amino acids. V was shortened by 0 bases and J by 2 bases, with 6 bases between the two germline ends.

This clone has just a few counts. The J gene is TRBJ2-5, the V gene TRBV9; D is unclear. V shed 4 bases and J shed 5 bases, with 21 bases lying between them. Germline V gives CDR1 SGDLS, CDR2 YYNGEE. The CDR3 consists of 16 residues. The CDR3 region has the DNA TGTGCCAGCAGCTCTCCTTTCGAGGTGGCGGAGGAGACCCAGTACTTC. As protein: CASSSPFEVAEETQYF.

V gene TRBV7-2 combines with J gene TRBJ2-3, with 8 bases matching TRBD2. This CDR3 has 15 amino acids. CDR1 is SGHTA, CDR2 FQGNSA, per germline. The J segment lost 6 bases and the V segment lost 3 bases, leaving 8 bases of the junction unmatched. CDR3 sequence: CASSFGLANWDTQYF. CDR3 nucleotides: TGTGCCAGCAGCTTCGGACTAGCCAATTGGGATACGCAGTATTTT.

This clone has a handful of counts. The gene calls are TRBV6-6 and TRBJ1-5; 11 nucleotides align to TRBD1. The germline gives CDR1 MNHNY, CDR2 SVGAGI (reference sequence). The J segment lost 4 bases and the V segment lost 6 bases, leaving 2 bases of the junction unmatched. The CDR3 has 14 amino acids. The CDR3 bases are TGTGCCAGCAGCGGACAGGGGGCGAATCAGCCCCAGCATTTT. Protein product: CASSGQGANQPQHF.

The rearrangement uses TRBV28 and TRBJ2-1, with D possibly TRBD1 on 6 matching bases. This CDR3 is 12 amino acids long. CDR1 MDHEN and CDR2 SYDVKM come from the germline V gene. Deletions cut 2 bases from V and 10 bases from J, with 9 bases between. The CDR3 nucleotides are TGTGCCAGCAGTTTACAGGGGCAGGAGCAGTTCTTC. Its protein product is CASSLQGQEQFF.

The V and J genes are TRBV19 and TRBJ1-2, with TRBD1 matching over 7 bases. Germline CDR1 is LNHDA and CDR2 is SQIVND (reference sequence). Unmatched junction bases numbered 13, after V lost 7 bases and J lost 8 bases. The CDR3 has 14 amino acids. Written as DNA, the CDR3 is TGTGCCAGTAAAGCCGGGACAGTTCCCTTAGGCTACACCTTC. Translating it yields CASKAGTVPLGYTF.

The rearrangement joins TRBV6-5 to TRBJ2-7, with D hard to call. The CDR3 is made up of 15 amino acids. Per germline, CDR1 MNHEY and CDR2 SVGAGI. Trimming left V 2 bases short and J 3 bases short, with 14 bases between. CDR3 sequence: CASSYGLNRDYEQYF. The CDR3 DNA sequence: TGTGCCAGCAGTTACGGATTAAACAGAGACTACGAGCAGTACTTC.

This sequence joins TRBV4-2 and TRBJ2-3; 7 bases are a match to TRBD2. CDR1 is LGHNA and CDR2 is YNFKEQ in the germline V gene. V shed 6 bases, J shed 2 bases, and the junction held 8 bases outside the gene matches. CDR3 length: 15 amino acids. The CDR3 is CASRPPGGVTDTQYF. The CDR3 nucleotides read TGTGCCAGCAGACCCCCGGGAGGCGTCACAGATACGCAGTATTTT.